Sequencing of this T cell receptor (beta chain) was carried out in a study of shared clonotypes between healthy human individuals. The wider study: CD8 memory received one plate per donor, CD8 naive two, CD4 memory three and CD4 naive three. Study-level results: It was expected that sequencing depth would affect clonotype sharing among donors. Rarefaction analysis demonstrated incomplete sorted-subset sequencing notwithstanding large depth.

Turning to this clone: Its antigen is not identified.

Profiling relied on immunoSEQ multiplex PCR, and the TCRdb table lists in-frame clones only, not all of them. The sample has about 2 million clones, about 95% seen once. Terminally differentiated effector memory CD45RA+ cells were excluded from the naive CD8 cells, which were CD45RO-negative and positively selected for CCR7. Only Caucasian adults living in Nashville, Tennessee made up the donor group. In germline, CDR1 is MNHEY, CDR2 SMNVEV (reference sequence). The CDR3 has 14 amino acids. Trimming pared 5 bases from V and 4 bases from J, leaving 12 bases between. The sequenced sample was naive CD8+ T cells sorted from blood. This rearrangement joins TRBV27 to TRBJ1-5; unclear D gene. The clonotype comes from a man aged 18 to 29 in good health. The chain's CDR3 is CASSTKLGNQPQHF. The CDR3 DNA reads as TGTGCCAGCAGTACCAAACTGGGAAATCAGCCCCAGCATTTT.